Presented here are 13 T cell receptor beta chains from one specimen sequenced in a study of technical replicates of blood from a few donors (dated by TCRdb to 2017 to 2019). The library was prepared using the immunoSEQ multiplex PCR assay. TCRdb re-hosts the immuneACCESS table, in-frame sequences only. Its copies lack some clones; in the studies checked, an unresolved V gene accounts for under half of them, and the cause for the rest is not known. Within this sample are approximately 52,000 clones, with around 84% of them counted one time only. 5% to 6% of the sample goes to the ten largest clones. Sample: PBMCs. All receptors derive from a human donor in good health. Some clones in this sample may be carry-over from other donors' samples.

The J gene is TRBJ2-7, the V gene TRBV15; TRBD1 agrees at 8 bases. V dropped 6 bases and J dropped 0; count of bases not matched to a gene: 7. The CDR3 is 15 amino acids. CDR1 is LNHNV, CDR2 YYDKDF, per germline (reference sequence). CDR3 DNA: TGTGCCACCAGTACCCGGACAGGGAGCTCCTACGAGCAGTACTTC. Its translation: CATSTRTGSSYEQYF.

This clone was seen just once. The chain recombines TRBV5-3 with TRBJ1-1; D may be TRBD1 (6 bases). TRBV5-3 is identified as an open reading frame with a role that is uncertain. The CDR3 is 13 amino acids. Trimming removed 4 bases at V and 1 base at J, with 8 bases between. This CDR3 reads CARSGQRNTEAFF. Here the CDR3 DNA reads TGTGCCAGAAGCGGACAGCGGAACACTGAAGCTTTCTTT.

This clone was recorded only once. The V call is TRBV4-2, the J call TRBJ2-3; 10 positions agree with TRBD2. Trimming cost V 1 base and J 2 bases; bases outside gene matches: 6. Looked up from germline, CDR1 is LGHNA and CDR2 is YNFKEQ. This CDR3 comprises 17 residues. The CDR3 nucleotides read TGTGCCAGCAGCCAAGTCTCCGGGACTAGCGCCACAGATACGCAGTATTTT. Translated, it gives CASSQVSGTSATDTQYF.

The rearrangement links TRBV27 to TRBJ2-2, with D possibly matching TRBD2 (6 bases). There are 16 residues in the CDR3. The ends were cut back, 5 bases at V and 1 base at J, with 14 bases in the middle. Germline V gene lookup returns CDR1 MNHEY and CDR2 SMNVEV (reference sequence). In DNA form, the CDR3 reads TGTGCCAGCAGTCCCCGGGTAGCGGTGAACACCGGGGAGCTGTTTTTT. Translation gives CASSPRVAVNTGELFF.

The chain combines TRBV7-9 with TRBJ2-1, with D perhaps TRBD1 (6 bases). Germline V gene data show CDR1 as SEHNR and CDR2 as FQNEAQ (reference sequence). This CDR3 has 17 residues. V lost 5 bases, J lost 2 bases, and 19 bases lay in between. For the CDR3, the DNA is TGTGCCAGCAGCCCGCGGACAGTCCGTCGGACCTACAATGAGCAGTTCTTC. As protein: CASSPRTVRRTYNEQFF.

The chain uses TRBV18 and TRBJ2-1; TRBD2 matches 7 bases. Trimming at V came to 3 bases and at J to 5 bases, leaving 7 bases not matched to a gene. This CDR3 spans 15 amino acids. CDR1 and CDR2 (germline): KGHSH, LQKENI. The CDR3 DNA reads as TGTGCCAGCTCACCCTTAGCAGCGGGAAACAATGAGCAGTTCTTC. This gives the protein CASSPLAAGNNEQFF. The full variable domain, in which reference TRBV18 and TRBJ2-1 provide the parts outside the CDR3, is NAGVMQNPRHLVRRRGQEARLRCSPMKGHSHVYWYRQLPEEGLKFMVYLQKENIIDESGMPKERFSAEFPKEGPSILRIQQVVRGDSAAYFCASSPLAAGNNEQFFGPGTRLTVL.

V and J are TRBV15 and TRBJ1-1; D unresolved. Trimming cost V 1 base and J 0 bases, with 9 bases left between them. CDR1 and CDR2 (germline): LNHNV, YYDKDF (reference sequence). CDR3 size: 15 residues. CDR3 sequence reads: CATSRAGNMNTEAFF. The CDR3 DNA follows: TGTGCCACCAGCAGAGCTGGCAACATGAACACTGAAGCTTTCTTT.

CDR3 loop: CASNPSVEGAEAFF. As DNA, the CDR3 is TGTGCCAGTAATCCATCGGTGGAGGGCGCTGAAGCTTTCTTT. V gene TRBV19 combines with J gene TRBJ1-1; no reliable D call. This CDR3 region has 14 residues. Germline V CDR1 and CDR2: LNHDA, SQIVND (reference sequence). Trimming stripped 7 bases from V and 6 bases from J, with 18 bases between. The variable domain in full, completed from reference TRBV19 and TRBJ1-1, reads DGGITQSPKYLFRKEGQNVTLSCEQNLNHDAMYWYRQDPGQGLRLIYYSQIVNDFQKGDIAEGYSVSREKKESFPLTVTSAQKNPTAFYLCASNPSVEGAEAFFGQGTRLTVV.

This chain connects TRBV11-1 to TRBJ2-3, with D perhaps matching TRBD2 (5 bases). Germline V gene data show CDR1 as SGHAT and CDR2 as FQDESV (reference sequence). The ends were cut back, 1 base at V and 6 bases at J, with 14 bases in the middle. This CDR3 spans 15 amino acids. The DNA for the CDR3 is TGTGCCAGCAGCTTAGATCTAGCTGGTCTTGATACGCAGTATTTT. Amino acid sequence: CASSLDLAGLDTQYF.

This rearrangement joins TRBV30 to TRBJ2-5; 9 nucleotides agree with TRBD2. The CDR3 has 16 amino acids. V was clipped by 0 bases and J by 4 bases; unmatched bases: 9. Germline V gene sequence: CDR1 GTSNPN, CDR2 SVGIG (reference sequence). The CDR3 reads CAWSVMRSGRRETQYF. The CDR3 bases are TGTGCCTGGAGTGTTATGAGGAGCGGGAGGAGAGAGACCCAGTACTTC.

CDR3 in amino acids: CASGIGTSDFQETQYF. As DNA, the CDR3 is TGTGCTAGTGGCATTGGGACTAGCGACTTTCAAGAGACCCAGTACTTC. The chain uses TRBV12-5 and TRBJ2-5; 10 bases are a match to TRBD2. CDR3 length: 16 amino acids. Losses at the gene ends were 6 bases for V and 2 bases for J; bases not matched to a gene: 9. Germline-derived CDR1 and CDR2 are LGHNT and FRNRAP.

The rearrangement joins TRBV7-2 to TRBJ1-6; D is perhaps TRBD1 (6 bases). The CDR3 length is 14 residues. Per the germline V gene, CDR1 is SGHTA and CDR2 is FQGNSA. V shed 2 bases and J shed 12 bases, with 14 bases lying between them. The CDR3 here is CASSLPSGGIPLHF. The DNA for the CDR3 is TGTGCCAGCAGCTTACCGTCGGGGGGCATACCCCTCCACTTT.

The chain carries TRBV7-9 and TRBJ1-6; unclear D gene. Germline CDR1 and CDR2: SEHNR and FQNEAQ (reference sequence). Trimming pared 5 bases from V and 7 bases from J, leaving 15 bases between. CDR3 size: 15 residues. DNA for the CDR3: TGTGCCAGCAGCCCCAATTTCGGGGAGAATTCACCCCTCCACTTT. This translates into CASSPNFGENSPLHF.